Listed here are 8 T cell receptor beta chains from one sample, sequenced in a study of cytomegalovirus exposure and HLA in healthy donors (TCRdb year 2017). Libraries were built with the immunoSEQ multiplex PCR assay. The multiplex PCR relied on a mix of 60 forward primers for TCR Vbeta segments and 13 reverse primers for TCR Jbeta segments. In its TCRdb copy, this immuneACCESS table keeps in-frame sequences only and misses some clones. Where compared with another copy, unresolved V genes explain less than half of these, and the others have no known cause. The sample profile shows under 150,000 clones; more than 75% of them were found once. The leading ten clones occupy about 5.5% of the sample. Sequenced material: PBMCs. These TCRs come from a woman aged 25 to 45 in good health and CMV-seronegative.

The chain links TRBV5-5 to TRBJ1-1; D is undetermined. Trimming took 0 bases from V and 4 from J, leaving 7 bases between them. The CDR3 contains 13 residues. Per germline, CDR1 SGHKS and CDR2 YYEKEE (reference sequence). CDR3 protein: CASSLGGGTEAFF. The CDR3 DNA sequence: TGTGCCAGCAGCTTGGGAGGAGGCACTGAAGCTTTCTTT. Using reference TRBV5-5 and TRBJ1-1 for the parts outside the CDR3, the full variable domain is DAGVTQSPTHLIKTRGQQVTLRCSPISGHKSVSWYQQVLGQGPQFIFQYYEKEERGRGNFPDRFSARQFPNYSSELNVNALLLGDSALYLCASSLGGGTEAFFGQGTRLTVV.

This clone was picked up a small number of times. Other DNA sequences in this sample translate to the same CDR3. This chain connects TRBV4-2 to TRBJ2-1, with 9 nucleotides matching TRBD1. With V trimmed by 2 bases and J by 3 bases, 5 bases remained unmatched. CDR3 length: 16 amino acids. Germline CDR1 LGHNA, CDR2 YNFKEQ. The DNA of the CDR3 is TGTGCCAGCAGCCAACCGGGACAGGGTGACTACAATGAGCAGTTCTTC. Amino acids: CASSQPGQGDYNEQFF.

This clone was seen a handful of times. The chain couples TRBV7-3 to TRBJ1-5; 9 bases fit TRBD1. The J segment lost 0 bases and the V segment lost 4 bases, leaving 19 bases of the junction unmatched. Germline CDR1 reads SGHTA; CDR2 reads FQGTGA. CDR3 length equals 21 residues. CDR3 sequence: CASSSTTGGTIPIYSNQPQHF. The CDR3 nucleotides are TGTGCCAGCAGCTCTACGACAGGGGGTACTATCCCTATCTATAGCAATCAGCCCCAGCATTTT.

The chain links TRBV2 to TRBJ2-5; D is unresolved. Germline V gives CDR1 SNHLY, CDR2 FYNNEI. V lost 1 base and J lost 2, with 5 bases in between. The CDR3 is 13 amino acids. CDR3 sequence: CASSEVLQETQYF. The CDR3, as DNA: TGTGCCAGCAGTGAAGTTCTGCAAGAGACCCAGTACTTC.

Regarding this clone: Compared with germline, one end of the junction differs, possibly owing to a read error. Other DNA variants within this sample encode the same CDR3. The chain recombines TRBV19 with TRBJ1-4, with D unresolved. CDR1 LNHDA and CDR2 SQIVND come from the germline V gene (reference sequence). The CDR3 has 12 amino acids. The CDR3 protein is CASNGVGEKLFF. CDR3 nucleotide sequence: TGTGCCAGTAACGGGGTAGGAGAAAAACTGTTCTTT.

In this sample, this clone turned up a few times. The chain carries TRBV6-1 and TRBJ2-7; a weak D match, TRBD2 (5 bases). This CDR3 is built from 14 residues. The germline V and J ends were trimmed by 1 base and 6 bases, with 13 bases remaining between them. CDR1 and CDR2 (germline): MNHNS, SASEGT. CDR3 sequence reads: CASSEVEDAVEQYF. CDR3 nucleotide sequence: TGTGCCAGCAGTGAAGTGGAGGACGCCGTCGAGCAGTACTTC.

This chain joins TRBV10-3 and TRBJ2-5, with D perhaps TRBD1 (6 bases). The better agreement between TRBJ2-7 and the DNA end casts doubt on the J call. Germline loops: CDR1 ENHRY, CDR2 SYGVKD. The CDR3 totals 15 residues. The CDR3 DNA follows: TGTGCCATCAGGTCATACAGGGCGTTCCTCTACGAGCAGTACTTC. Amino acid sequence: CAIRSYRAFLYEQYF.

The chain uses TRBV11-1 and TRBJ2-7; a weak D match, TRBD1 (5 bases). Germline V gene sequence: CDR1 SGHAT, CDR2 FQDESV (reference sequence). V was clipped by 3 bases and J by 7 bases, with 19 bases between them. CDR3 length equals 15 residues. Here the CDR3 DNA reads TGTGCCAGCAGCTTTAGCAGGGCAATTTCGTTGGAGCAGTACTTC. Amino acids: CASSFSRAISLEQYF.